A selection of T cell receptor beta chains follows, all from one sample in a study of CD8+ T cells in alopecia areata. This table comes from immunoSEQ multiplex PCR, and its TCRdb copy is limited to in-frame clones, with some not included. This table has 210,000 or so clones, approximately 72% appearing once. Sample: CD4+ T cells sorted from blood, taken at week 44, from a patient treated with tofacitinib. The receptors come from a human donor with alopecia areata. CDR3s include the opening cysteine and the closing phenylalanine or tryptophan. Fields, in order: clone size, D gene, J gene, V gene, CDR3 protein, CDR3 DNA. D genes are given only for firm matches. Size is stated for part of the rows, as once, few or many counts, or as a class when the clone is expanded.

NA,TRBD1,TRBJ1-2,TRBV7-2,CASSLGPGGEGYTF,TGTGCCAGCAGCTTAGGTCCAGGGGGAGAAGGCTACACCTTC
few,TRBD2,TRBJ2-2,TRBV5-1,CASSMGIAGALTGELFF,TGCGCCAGCAGCATGGGGATAGCGGGGGCGCTTACCGGGGAGCTGTTTTTT
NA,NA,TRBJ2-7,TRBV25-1,CASSEPAAGTYEQYF,TGTGCCAGCAGTGAACCCGCCGCTGGAACCTACGAGCAGTACTTC
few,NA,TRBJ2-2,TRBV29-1,CSVGILGTGELFF,TGCAGCGTTGGGATTCTGGGGACCGGGGAGCTGTTTTTT
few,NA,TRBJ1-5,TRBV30,CAWSEGTMDNQPQHF,TGTGCCTGGAGTGAAGGGACGATGGACAATCAGCCCCAGCATTTT
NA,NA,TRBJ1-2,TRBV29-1,CSVGGSDGYTF,TGCAGCGTTGGAGGGTCGGATGGCTACACCTTC
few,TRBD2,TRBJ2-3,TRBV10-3,CAISESTRPSGGTDTQYF,TGTGCCATCAGTGAGTCGACTCGACCTAGCGGGGGTACAGATACGCAGTATTTT
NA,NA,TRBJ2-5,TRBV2,CASSEVGGLETQYF,TGTGCCAGCAGTGAAGTGGGGGGCCTGGAGACCCAGTACTTC
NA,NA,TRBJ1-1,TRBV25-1,CASMGNTEAFF,TGTGCCAGCATGGGGAACACTGAAGCTTTCTTT
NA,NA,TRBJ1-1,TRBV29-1,CSVTQNTEAFF,TGCAGCGTCACACAGAACACTGAAGCTTTCTTT
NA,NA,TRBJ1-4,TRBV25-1,CASSDSAGGLEKLFF,TGTGCCAGCAGTGACTCCGCCGGGGGCCTAGAAAAACTGTTTTTT
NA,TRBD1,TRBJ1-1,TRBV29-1,CSVLGQGVATEAFF,TGCAGCGTACTTGGACAGGGAGTGGCCACTGAAGCTTTCTTT
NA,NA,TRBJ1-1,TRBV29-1,CSVEFRLNTEAFF,TGCAGCGTTGAATTCAGGTTGAACACTGAAGCTTTCTTT
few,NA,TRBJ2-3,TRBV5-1,CASTALATTDTQYF,TGCGCCAGCACCGCACTAGCAACCACAGATACGCAGTATTTT
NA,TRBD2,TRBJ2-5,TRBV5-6,CASSPLEGGGLGTQYF,TGTGCCAGCAGCCCCCTTGAGGGCGGGGGGCTCGGGACCCAGTACTTC
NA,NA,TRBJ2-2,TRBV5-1,CASFPRDSNTGELFF,TGCGCCAGCTTTCCCCGGGACTCGAACACCGGGGAGCTGTTTTTT
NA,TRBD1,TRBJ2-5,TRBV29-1,CSAGTGTRETQYF,TGCAGCGCAGGGACAGGGACAAGAGAGACCCAGTACTTC
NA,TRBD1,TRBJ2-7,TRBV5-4,CASGPTGSEQYF,TGTGCCAGCGGACCGACAGGGTCCGAGCAGTACTTC
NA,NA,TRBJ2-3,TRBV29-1,CSVAGRAAATDTQYF,TGCAGCGTTGCCGGACGGGCAGCGGCCACAGATACGCAGTATTTT
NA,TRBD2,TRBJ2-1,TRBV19,CASRAGGFNEQFF,TGTGCCAGTAGAGCGGGGGGGTTCAATGAGCAGTTCTTC
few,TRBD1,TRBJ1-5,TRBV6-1,CASSWTGSEGQPQHF,TGTGCCAGCAGCTGGACAGGGAGTGAAGGTCAGCCCCAGCATTTT
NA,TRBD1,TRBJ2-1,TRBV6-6,CASGRGLEQFF,TGTGCCAGCGGCAGGGGGCTTGAGCAGTTCTTC
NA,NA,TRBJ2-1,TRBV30,CAYVERARSNEQFF,TGTGCCTACGTTGAGAGGGCGAGATCCAATGAGCAGTTCTTC
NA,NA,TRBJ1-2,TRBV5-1,CASSLGSRDGYTF,TGCGCCAGCAGCTTGGGTTCCAGGGATGGCTACACCTTC
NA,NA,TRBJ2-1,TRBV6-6,CASRTGVGNEQFF,TGTGCCAGCAGAACTGGGGTCGGCAATGAGCAGTTCTTC
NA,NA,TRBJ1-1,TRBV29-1,CSVLASPSGRNTEAFF,TGCAGCGTCCTCGCTTCCCCATCGGGCAGGAACACTGAAGCTTTCTTT
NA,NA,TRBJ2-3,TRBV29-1,CSVGGIHLDTQYF,TGCAGCGTTGGGGGGATCCACTTGGATACGCAGTATTTT